This T cell receptor (beta chain) was identified during a study of cytomegalovirus exposure and HLA in healthy donors. The table lists this clone with a count of one. Its specificity is not known. The PCR contained 60 Vbeta and 13 Jbeta primers. The repertoire was sequenced with immunoSEQ multiplex PCR; TCRdb's copy has only in-frame clones and lacks some. The table includes 95,000 or so clones, about 86% detected once. The CDR3 contains 16 residues. Trimming took 0 bases from V and 7 from J; bases not matched to a gene: 9. Germline lookup yields CDR1 KGHSH and CDR2 LQKENI. Study results and caveats: TRBV6-2, TRBV6-3 and some other V segments were excluded as indistinguishable. A later analysis showed TCR association rates differing by HLA locus, peaking at DRB1 and lowest at HLA-C. Further analysis was carried out later, and it showed several of the most significant clusters appearing linked to common viral pathogens.

This clonotype was obtained from a woman between 70 and 85 years old in good health and CMV-seropositive. What was sequenced was PBMCs. The chain carries TRBV18 and TRBJ2-7; 10 nucleotides agree with TRBD2. The CDR3 is CASSPPGASGSSEQYF. For the CDR3, the DNA is TGTGCCAGCTCACCACCGGGGGCTAGCGGGAGTAGTGAGCAGTACTTC.